This T cell receptor beta chain was sequenced during a study of T cell responses to AZD1222 COVID-19 vaccine. Overall study context: Second doses that came at about 4 or about 12 weeks were put together.

Looked up from germline, CDR1 is MNHEY and CDR2 is SVGAGI. The CDR3 runs 13 residues. The trim removed 6 bases at V and 4 bases at J, leaving 3 bases unmatched. With respect to this clone: Antigen: not known.

Clones were read by immunoSEQ multiplex PCR, and TCRdb kept only the in-frame ones, dropping some. The sample lists 150,000 or so clones, 90% occurring once. Study results and caveats: Distributed over spike, vaccine-associated CD4 TCRs predominated at 160-218 and 743-854. Donor demographics were predominantly white British with a female majority; clonal diversity may be underestimated. Samples come after the peak T cell response, not at day 14.

This TCR was recovered from an adult in good health. The chain couples TRBV6-5 to TRBJ2-4; 7 nucleotides line up with TRBD2. The sequenced sample was peripheral blood, obtained on day 0 of AZD1222 vaccination. CDR3 protein: CASSSSGKNIQYF. For the CDR3, the DNA is TGTGCCAGCAGCTCTAGCGGAAAAAACATTCAGTACTTC.